This T cell receptor beta chain was identified in a study of spatial heterogeneity in lung cancer. Study background: Detection consistently captured more beta-chain sequences than alpha-chain sequences.

Documented time point: sample taken at primary tumor resection. CDR3 length: 14 amino acids. The J segment lost 6 bases and the V segment lost 6 bases, leaving 10 bases of the junction unmatched. Germline V gene data show CDR1 as MNHEY and CDR2 as SMNVEV (reference sequence). MiXCR, run by TCRdb on the 5' RACE reads, gives a single entry per CDR3 protein. This repertoire shows roughly 21,000 distinct CDR3 sequences, 3% to 3.5% found once; its top ten account for more than 25%. This clonotype was seen at least ten times. The antigen is unknown. Findings and caveats of the study: Resection saw ubiquitous expanded tumor TCRs appear in blood more than follow-up did.

V is TRBV27 and J is TRBJ1-2; 7 nucleotides agree with TRBD1. The starting material was PBMCs, obtained at surgery. This clonotype originated in a female donor with early-stage non-small cell lung cancer. For the CDR3, the DNA is TGTGCCAGCAGGCCTCTAGGGGGCGATGATGGCTACACCTTC. Protein: CASRPLGGDDGYTF.